The T cell receptor beta chain under discussion was sequenced for a study of blood T cells in healthy people across ages. Trimming stripped 6 bases from V and 5 bases from J, with 17 bases between. Germline V gene sequence: CDR1 MNHNY, CDR2 SVGAGI (reference sequence). This CDR3 spans 14 amino acids. Together with a sample-barcoded 5' primer, a J-beta primer mix was included in a second PCR lasting about 7 to 12 cycles. Each cDNA molecule carried a tag from a template-switch adaptor that contained 12 random nucleotides. TCRdb independently ran MiXCR on the 5' RACE reads; one entry per CDR3 protein. The sample has roughly 1,500,000 distinct CDR3 sequences; roughly 32% are singletons. This clonotype came up many times.

Sequencing was done on a sample of blood. This chain connects TRBV6-6 to TRBJ2-7; D is possibly TRBD2 (5 bases). The origin of this receptor is a woman in her twenties or thirties in good health. CDR3 residues: CASRGSGRLNEQYF. The CDR3 coding sequence is TGTGCCAGCAGGGGAAGCGGAAGGCTTAACGAGCAGTACTTC.